These 15 T cell receptor beta chains originate from one sample sequenced in a study of immune characterization of retroperitoneal liposarcoma. One entry per CDR3 protein, called by TCRdb with MiXCR from the PCR reads. The profile shows some 3,100 distinct CDR3 sequences, around 30% of them singletons. Sequenced sample: tumor tissue. The receptors derive from a female donor with retroperitoneal liposarcoma.

This clonotype is termed large (0.1 to 1%). The genes are TRBV27 and TRBJ2-5; D gene ambiguous. The DNA end favors TRBJ2-7, so the J call may be wrong. The germline gives CDR1 MNHEY, CDR2 SMNVEV (reference sequence). The CDR3 totals 12 residues. CDR3 DNA: TGTGCCAGCAGCCGCCTAGGCGGCGAGCAGTACTTC. Residues: CASSRLGGEQYF.

This clonotype is medium-sized (0.01 to 0.1%) by share. The chain is built from TRBV6-1 and TRBJ2-1; D is uncertain. Germline lookup yields CDR1 MNHNS and CDR2 SASEGT. V was clipped by 3 bases and J by 3 bases, with 9 bases between them. This CDR3 has 14 residues. In nucleotides, the CDR3 is TGTGCCAGCAGTGACTGGCAGATCTACAATGAGCAGTTCTTC. Amino acid sequence: CASSDWQIYNEQFF.

This clonotype is deemed medium-sized. The rearrangement joins TRBV6-1 to TRBJ2-1, with 11 nucleotides matching TRBD1. The J segment lost 5 bases and the V segment lost 3 bases, leaving 3 bases of the junction unmatched. CDR1 MNHNS and CDR2 SASEGT come from the germline V gene. This CDR3 region has 15 residues. The CDR3 sequence: CASSDGTGGHNEQFF. The CDR3 DNA sequence: TGTGCCAGCAGTGATGGGACAGGGGGTCACAATGAGCAGTTCTTC.

In its sample, this clonotype ranks as medium-sized (0.01 to 0.1%). The CDR3 is CASSLEGPYNEQFF. CDR3 sequence (DNA): TGCGCCAGCAGCTTGGAGGGGCCGTACAATGAGCAGTTCTTC. The genes are TRBV5-1 and TRBJ2-1, with D maybe TRBD1 (5 bases). Germline CDR1 and CDR2: SGHRS and YFSETQ. The CDR3 sequence is 14 residues long. Between the trimmed V and J ends, which lost 0 bases and 4 bases, there was a span of 8 bases.

This clonotype rates as large. The chain has TRBV6-5 and TRBJ1-1; no reliable D call. V shed 2 bases and J shed 4 bases, with 14 bases lying between them. The CDR3 runs to 15 residues. Germline values: CDR1 MNHEY, CDR2 SVGAGI. CDR3 nucleotides: TGTGCCAGCAGTTACACTAGTCGTGGGCTCACTGAAGCTTTCTTT. It specifies CASSYTSRGLTEAFF.

The chain is built from TRBV7-3 and TRBJ2-3, with D uncertain. This CDR3 has 15 residues. Trimming took 0 bases from V and 6 from J, leaving 13 bases between them. Germline values: CDR1 SGHTA, CDR2 FQGTGA. As DNA, the CDR3 is TGTGCCAGCAGCTTAACGGTAGCCATCTCGGATACGCAGTATTTT. Translation gives CASSLTVAISDTQYF.

This clonotype was observed a few times. The chain recombines TRBV10-1 with TRBJ2-4, with 8 nucleotides matching TRBD2. V lost 2 bases, J lost 6 bases, and 3 bases stayed unmatched. The germline gives CDR1 WNHNN, CDR2 SYGVQD (reference sequence). This CDR3 is 14 amino acids long. Here the CDR3 DNA reads TGCGCCAGCAGTGAGGCGGGAGGTGGAAACATTCAGTACTTC. Translated: CASSEAGGGNIQYF.

In its sample, this clonotype was seen many times. J is TRBJ2-1 and V is TRBV12-3 or TRBV12-4; possibly TRBD2 for D (5 bases). Trimming took off 2 bases at V and 7 bases at J, with 12 bases between the two ends. The CDR3 is 14 residues long. CDR3: CASSLRGSGNEQFF. The CDR3 bases are TGTGCCAGCAGTTTACGAGGGAGTGGGAATGAGCAGTTCTTC.

The chain employs TRBV6-1 and TRBJ1-2; TRBD1 is a possible D gene (6 bases). The CDR3 length is 13 residues. Germline CDR1 MNHNS, CDR2 SASEGT. Deletions cut 5 bases from V and 5 bases from J, with 12 bases between. The CDR3: CASSSRGGYGYTF. The DNA of the CDR3 is TGTGCCAGCAGTAGCAGGGGCGGGTATGGCTACACCTTC.

By its share, this clonotype is medium-sized. CDR3 region: CASSPHGEKGNQPQHF. The CDR3 nucleotides read TGTGCCAGCAGCCCACATGGGGAAAAGGGAAATCAGCCCCAGCATTTT. This rearrangement joins TRBV6-8 to TRBJ1-5; no firm D call. The CDR3 contains 16 residues. Germline loops: CDR1 MNHGY, CDR2 SAAAGT. The V and J ends lost 6 bases and 4 bases respectively, with 19 bases between them.

This clonotype is labeled as large. V and J are TRBV6-1 and TRBJ2-6, with D possibly being TRBD1 (6 bases). Trimming pared 4 bases from V and 2 bases from J, leaving 9 bases between. Germline V gene data show CDR1 as MNHNS and CDR2 as SASEGT. The CDR3 spans 15 residues. CDR3 in amino acids: CASSVQGAGANVLTF. The CDR3 DNA is TGTGCCAGCAGTGTACAGGGTGCTGGGGCCAACGTCCTGACTTTC.

The chain recombines TRBV3-1 with TRBJ2-3; D is ambiguous. V lost 2 bases to trimming and J lost 4 bases, with 7 bases between them. Germline loops: CDR1 LGHDT, CDR2 YNNKEL (reference sequence). The CDR3 covers 13 residues. The CDR3 here is CASSQFEADTQYF. CDR3 DNA sequence: TGTGCCAGCAGCCAATTCGAGGCAGATACGCAGTATTTT.

Judged by abundance, this clonotype is large (0.1 to 1%). The genes are TRBV7-2 and TRBJ2-1; D possibly corresponds to TRBD1 (5 bases). Trimming cost V 2 bases and J 12 bases, with 14 bases left between them. The germline V gene has CDR1 SGHTA and CDR2 FQGNSA. The CDR3 spans 13 residues. CDR3 nucleotide sequence: TGTGCCAGCAGCTTAAGCGCAGGCACAGGGCAGTTCTTC. It specifies CASSLSAGTGQFF. The variable domain in full, completed from reference TRBV7-2 and TRBJ2-1, reads GAGVSQSPSNKVTEKGKDVELRCDPISGHTALYWYRQSLGQGLEFLIYFQGNSAPDKSGLPSDRFSAERTGGSVSTLTIQRTQQEDSAVYLCASSLSAGTGQFFGPGTRLTVL.

The chain has TRBV27 and TRBJ1-2, with D possibly being TRBD1 (6 bases). Per the germline V gene, CDR1 is MNHEY and CDR2 is SMNVEV (reference sequence). V was pared by 4 bases and J by 4 bases, with 16 bases between. The CDR3 covers 15 residues. The CDR3 nucleotides read TGTGCCAGCAGTTCGACCGGACAGCCCCGCTATGGCTACACCTTC. It yields the protein CASSSTGQPRYGYTF.

This clonotype was observed a few times. The chain is built from TRBV12-3 or TRBV12-4 and TRBJ2-1; 10 nucleotides match TRBD1. The J call is doubtful: the DNA matches TRBJ2-7 better. The CDR3 runs to 15 residues. The CDR3 loop is CATTFGTGVSYEQYF. CDR3 DNA sequence: TGTGCCACCACCTTTGGGACAGGGGTATCTTATGAGCAGTACTTC.